These T cell receptor beta chains were read from a single sample in a study of T cells in Graves' hyperthyroidism and ophthalmopathy. TCRdb used MiXCR to reprocess the multiplex PCR reads, holding one entry per CDR3 protein. Found here are about 720,000 distinct CDR3 sequences, 18% of them singletons; the top ten hold around 15%. The specimen sequenced was blood. The receptors come from a woman between 50 and 59 years old with Graves' hyperthyroidism that later progressed to Graves' ophthalmopathy. CDR3s include the opening cysteine and the closing phenylalanine or tryptophan. A D gene is named only where the DNA matches it firmly. Some rows mark clone size as missing; the rest say once, few, many or name a class of expanded clone.

abundance: NA
d_gene: NA
j_gene: TRBJ1-1
v_gene: TRBV4-2
CDR3nt: TGTGCCAGCAGCCATGCCGGGGCTAGAACTGAAGCTTTCTTT
CDR3aa: CASSHAGARTEAFF

abundance: few
d_gene: NA
j_gene: TRBJ1-2
v_gene: TRBV20-1
CDR3nt: TGCAGTGCTAGAGATCCAGGAGGCGCACGAGGCTACACCTTC
CDR3aa: CSARDPGGARGYTF

abundance: NA
d_gene: NA
j_gene: TRBJ1-5
v_gene: TRBV7-6
CDR3nt: TGTGCCAGCAGCTTAGGACAAGACAGGTATCAGCCCCAGCATTTT
CDR3aa: CASSLGQDRYQPQHF

abundance: few
d_gene: NA
j_gene: TRBJ1-1
v_gene: TRBV7-9
CDR3nt: TGTGCCAGCACCTTATTTGGGGCAGGGGAGAACACTGAAGCTTTCTTT
CDR3aa: CASTLFGAGENTEAFF

abundance: NA
d_gene: TRBD1
j_gene: TRBJ1-4
v_gene: TRBV30
CDR3nt: TGTGCCTGGAGGGGGGACAGGGGAGGTGAAAAACTGTTTTTT
CDR3aa: CAWRGDRGGEKLFF

abundance: few
d_gene: NA
j_gene: TRBJ1-2
v_gene: TRBV29-1
CDR3nt: TGCAGCGTTGAAATCCCCCCAGGGTACTATGGCTACACCTTC
CDR3aa: CSVEIPPGYYGYTF

abundance: few
d_gene: NA
j_gene: TRBJ1-5
v_gene: TRBV2
CDR3nt: TGTGCCAGCAGTGGACTGGAAAATCAGCCCCAGCATTTT
CDR3aa: CASSGLENQPQHF

abundance: few
d_gene: TRBD2
j_gene: TRBJ2-1
v_gene: TRBV18
CDR3nt: TGTGCCAGCCCGACTAGCGGGGGGGGCCCCAATGAGCAGTTCTTC
CDR3aa: CASPTSGGGPNEQFF

abundance: few
d_gene: NA
j_gene: TRBJ1-3
v_gene: TRBV2
CDR3nt: TGTGCCAGCAGTGCTCGAGGGCCTGGTGTCTCTGGAAACACCATATATTTT
CDR3aa: CASSARGPGVSGNTIYF

abundance: many
d_gene: NA
j_gene: TRBJ2-5
v_gene: TRBV12-3/TRBV12-4
CDR3nt: TGTGCCAGCAGTCCGGGGCAGGCTGTTCGGGAGACCCAGTACTTC
CDR3aa: CASSPGQAVRETQYF

abundance: NA
d_gene: TRBD1
j_gene: TRBJ1-5
v_gene: TRBV6-1
CDR3nt: TGTGCCAGCAGTGAATGGGGACAGGGAGATCAGCCCCAGCATTTT
CDR3aa: CASSEWGQGDQPQHF

abundance: NA
d_gene: NA
j_gene: TRBJ2-6
v_gene: TRBV11-1
CDR3nt: TGTGCCAGCAGCTTGAGAGCCCTTCGGTCCGGGGCCAACGTCCTGACTTTC
CDR3aa: CASSLRALRSGANVLTF

abundance: many
d_gene: TRBD1
j_gene: TRBJ1-1
v_gene: TRBV19
CDR3nt: TGTGCCAGCACACAATACCAGGGGGCCTATGGAAACACTGAAGCTTTCTTT
CDR3aa: CASTQYQGAYGNTEAFF

abundance: few
d_gene: NA
j_gene: TRBJ1-5
v_gene: TRBV20-1
CDR3nt: TGCAGTGCTACGGTTGGAGGTTTTAGGCCCCAGCATTTT
CDR3aa: CSATVGGFRPQHF

abundance: many
d_gene: NA
j_gene: TRBJ2-3
v_gene: TRBV20-1
CDR3nt: TGCAGTGCTAGGTCGGGACTCTACACAGATACGCAGTATTTT
CDR3aa: CSARSGLYTDTQYF

abundance: NA
d_gene: NA
j_gene: TRBJ2-5
v_gene: TRBV7-9
CDR3nt: TGTGCCAGCAGCTTAGTACAGCAGCAAGAGACCCAGTACTTC
CDR3aa: CASSLVQQQETQYF

abundance: few
d_gene: TRBD1
j_gene: TRBJ1-1
v_gene: TRBV12-5
CDR3nt: TGTGCTAGTGGTCACAGGGGTAGTCATACTGAAGCTTTCTTT
CDR3aa: CASGHRGSHTEAFF

abundance: many
d_gene: NA
j_gene: TRBJ1-1
v_gene: TRBV5-1
CDR3nt: TGCGCCAGCAGTTTATCTGGGGATTTGAACACTGAAGCTTTCTTT
CDR3aa: CASSLSGDLNTEAFF

abundance: NA
d_gene: NA
j_gene: TRBJ1-1
v_gene: TRBV15
CDR3nt: TGTGCCACCAGCAGCCGGGACGGGATTAACACTGAAGCTTTCTTT
CDR3aa: CATSSRDGINTEAFF

abundance: NA
d_gene: NA
j_gene: TRBJ2-1
v_gene: TRBV28
CDR3nt: TGTGCCAGCAGTTTTGTAGGGCCGGGCAATGAGCAGTTCTTC
CDR3aa: CASSFVGPGNEQFF

abundance: few
d_gene: NA
j_gene: TRBJ1-1
v_gene: TRBV7-9
CDR3nt: TGTGCCAGCAGCCCCGGGACAAAGGGCACTGAAGCTTTCTTT
CDR3aa: CASSPGTKGTEAFF

abundance: NA
d_gene: NA
j_gene: TRBJ2-5
v_gene: TRBV7-7
CDR3nt: TGTGCTAGCAGCCCGACAGGGACTCTGCAAGAGACCCAGTACTTC
CDR3aa: CASSPTGTLQETQYF

abundance: NA
d_gene: TRBD1
j_gene: TRBJ1-6
v_gene: TRBV25-1
CDR3nt: TGTGCCAGCAGTGAATTAGGGGGCCAAAGCTCCCATAATTCACCCCTCCACTTT
CDR3aa: CASSELGGQSSHNSPLHF

abundance: NA
d_gene: NA
j_gene: TRBJ1-2
v_gene: TRBV6-5
CDR3nt: TGTGCCAGCAGTTACAAAGCAGGGGCCTTAAACTATGGCTACACCTTC
CDR3aa: CASSYKAGALNYGYTF

abundance: many
d_gene: TRBD2
j_gene: TRBJ2-1
v_gene: TRBV7-9
CDR3nt: TGTGCCAGCACCTCCACTAGCGGCTACAATGAGCAGTTCTTC
CDR3aa: CASTSTSGYNEQFF

abundance: NA
d_gene: NA
j_gene: TRBJ2-2
v_gene: TRBV11-1
CDR3nt: TGTGCCAGCAGCTTAACGGGGAGGTCGAACACCGGGGAGCTGTTTTTT
CDR3aa: CASSLTGRSNTGELFF

abundance: few
d_gene: NA
j_gene: TRBJ1-1
v_gene: TRBV12-3/TRBV12-4
CDR3nt: TGTGCCAGCAGTTTACGGGGGGAGGGCACTGAAGCTTTCTTT
CDR3aa: CASSLRGEGTEAFF

abundance: NA
d_gene: TRBD2
j_gene: TRBJ2-7
v_gene: TRBV20-1
CDR3nt: TGCAGTGTCGGGACTAGCTACGAGCAGTACTTC
CDR3aa: CSVGTSYEQYF

abundance: NA
d_gene: NA
j_gene: TRBJ2-2
v_gene: TRBV27
CDR3nt: TGTGCCAGCAGTCCACAGGACTATGTCACCGGGGAGCTGTTTTTT
CDR3aa: CASSPQDYVTGELFF

abundance: NA
d_gene: NA
j_gene: TRBJ2-5
v_gene: TRBV15
CDR3nt: TGTGCCACCAGCAGAGAGGATAGCTTGCAAGAGACCCAGTACTTC
CDR3aa: CATSREDSLQETQYF

abundance: many
d_gene: TRBD1
j_gene: TRBJ2-7
v_gene: TRBV11-2
CDR3nt: TGTGCCAGCAGCCGTAACAGGGGCGAGCAGTACTTC
CDR3aa: CASSRNRGEQYF

abundance: few
d_gene: NA
j_gene: TRBJ1-2
v_gene: TRBV6-1
CDR3nt: TGTGCCAGCAGTAGGACCTTTACGGGGGTGGGTGGCTACACCTTC
CDR3aa: CASSRTFTGVGGYTF

abundance: few
d_gene: TRBD1
j_gene: TRBJ1-1
v_gene: TRBV6-4
CDR3nt: TGTGCCAGCAGTGCAGGGACAGGGGTGGACACTGAAGCTTTCTTT
CDR3aa: CASSAGTGVDTEAFF

abundance: many
d_gene: NA
j_gene: TRBJ2-3
v_gene: TRBV12-3/TRBV12-4
CDR3nt: TGTGCCAGCAGTTTAGACAGGAAAAGCACAGATACGCAGTATTTT
CDR3aa: CASSLDRKSTDTQYF

abundance: many
d_gene: NA
j_gene: TRBJ1-2
v_gene: TRBV6-1
CDR3nt: TGTGCCAGCAGTGACGGTGGTAGGCCTAACTATGGCTACACCTTC
CDR3aa: CASSDGGRPNYGYTF

abundance: few
d_gene: NA
j_gene: TRBJ2-6
v_gene: TRBV20-1
CDR3nt: TGCAGTGCTGAAAACGCCGTCTCTGGGGCCAACGTCCTGACTTTC
CDR3aa: CSAENAVSGANVLTF

abundance: many
d_gene: NA
j_gene: TRBJ2-7
v_gene: TRBV7-8
CDR3nt: TGTGCCAGCAGCTTAGCTAGACTGGATTCCTACGAGCAGTACTTC
CDR3aa: CASSLARLDSYEQYF

abundance: few
d_gene: TRBD1
j_gene: TRBJ1-2
v_gene: TRBV6-1
CDR3nt: TGTGCCAGCAGTGCGGGACAGATTAACTATGGCTACACCTTC
CDR3aa: CASSAGQINYGYTF

abundance: NA
d_gene: NA
j_gene: TRBJ2-1
v_gene: TRBV9
CDR3nt: TGTGCCAGCAGCGTAGTGGGACTGGACTACAATGAGCAGTTCTTC
CDR3aa: CASSVVGLDYNEQFF

abundance: NA
d_gene: NA
j_gene: TRBJ2-7
v_gene: TRBV20-1
CDR3nt: TGCAGTGCTAGAGTGTCGGCCACCTACGAGCAGTACTTC
CDR3aa: CSARVSATYEQYF

abundance: many
d_gene: NA
j_gene: TRBJ1-1
v_gene: TRBV2
CDR3nt: TGTGCCAGCAGTGTCCGATTGAACACTGAAGCTTTCTTT
CDR3aa: CASSVRLNTEAFF

abundance: NA
d_gene: NA
j_gene: TRBJ1-5
v_gene: TRBV19
CDR3nt: TGTGCCAGTAGTACAGGGTATCCGGGGCAGCCCCAGCATTTT
CDR3aa: CASSTGYPGQPQHF

abundance: NA
d_gene: NA
j_gene: TRBJ1-3
v_gene: TRBV12-3/TRBV12-4
CDR3nt: TGTGCCAGCAGTTTAAACCCCCGGCGAGGAAGAAACACCATATATTTT
CDR3aa: CASSLNPRRGRNTIYF

abundance: few
d_gene: TRBD2
j_gene: TRBJ2-2
v_gene: TRBV29-1
CDR3nt: TGCAGCGTTGGGGAGGGGTACACCGGGGAGCTGTTTTTT
CDR3aa: CSVGEGYTGELFF

abundance: many
d_gene: TRBD1
j_gene: TRBJ2-7
v_gene: TRBV7-9
CDR3nt: TGTGCCAGCAGCTCGACAGGGCCCTACGAGCAGTACTTC
CDR3aa: CASSSTGPYEQYF

abundance: NA
d_gene: TRBD2
j_gene: TRBJ2-5
v_gene: TRBV5-1
CDR3nt: TGCGCCAGCAGTCCCCCCACTAGCGGGGCATCGAAAGAGACCCAGTACTTC
CDR3aa: CASSPPTSGASKETQYF